A single sample is the source of the 13 T cell receptor beta chains below, sequenced in a study of beta chain features in type 1 diabetes (dated by TCRdb to the late 2010s). What the work shows at the level of the full study, not this receptor alone: Type 1 diabetes patients showed a moderate but significant shortening of TCRB CDR3 length in all four CD4+ subsets.

These receptors have no identified antigens. To prepare the library, the immunoSEQ multiplex PCR assay was applied. The entire isolated RNA was reverse transcribed using the High Capacity cDNA Reverse Transcription Kit, and thus expressed TCRB transcripts were sequenced. TCRdb holds this immuneACCESS table with in-frame rearrangements only. Some clones are missing; in checked studies, unresolved V genes explain under half, and the rest has no known cause. Here the sample has tens of thousands of clones; 35% to 50% occur a single time. The biggest ten clones account for less than 1.5% of the sample. Sequencing was performed on Tregs from blood. The cell subset or site label for this specimen denotes: regulatory CD4+ T cells. The receptors shown here come from a man under 40 with type 1 diabetes.

This clone has a single count. V gene TRBV30 combines with J gene TRBJ1-2; tentatively, D is TRBD1 (6 bases). CDR3 size: 12 residues. V lost 2 bases, J lost 8 bases, and 12 bases lay in between. CDR1 is GTSNPN and CDR2 is SVGIG in the germline V gene (reference sequence). The CDR3 is CAWSSGVGGYTF. CDR3 sequence (DNA): TGTGCCTGGAGTTCAGGGGTGGGAGGCTACACCTTC.

The V call is TRBV2, the J call TRBJ1-1; TRBD1 matches at 10 bases. This CDR3 is 15 amino acids long. J lost 4 bases, V lost 6 bases, and 8 bases had no gene match. Germline CDR1 is SNHLY and CDR2 is FYNNEI. The CDR3 reads CASSPRDRGGTEAFF. In nucleotides, the CDR3 is TGTGCCAGCAGCCCCCGGGACAGGGGAGGCACTGAAGCTTTCTTT.

Here the CDR3 DNA reads TGCGCCAGCAGCGCAGGGGCCGGGGACACCATATATTTT. This sequence encodes CASSAGAGDTIYF. The chain recombines TRBV5-1 with TRBJ1-3, with a possible D match to TRBD1 (6 bases). The CDR3 sequence is 13 residues long. Germline V gene data show CDR1 as SGHRS and CDR2 as YFSETQ. The V gene lost 4 bases and the J gene lost 8 bases, with 13 bases spanning the gap.

The rearrangement links TRBV5-5 to TRBJ2-1, with 8 bases lining up with TRBD1. The CDR3 has 14 amino acids. V shed 4 bases, J shed 5 bases, and the junction held 5 bases outside the gene matches. Germline CDR1 is SGHKS and CDR2 is YYEKEE (reference sequence). The CDR3 region has the DNA TGTGCCAGCAGCACCTGGACAGGGAACAATGAGCAGTTCTTC. Protein product: CASSTWTGNNEQFF.

This clone was seen only a few times. V is TRBV10-3 and J is TRBJ2-3; 7 bases map to TRBD2. CDR1 ENHRY and CDR2 SYGVKD come from the germline V gene. Losses at the gene ends were 6 bases for V and 3 bases for J; bases not matched to a gene: 6. The length of the CDR3 is 14 residues. The CDR3 loop is CAISEGGRTDTQYF. The CDR3 DNA sequence: TGTGCCATCAGCGAGGGCGGGAGAACAGATACGCAGTATTTT.

As to this clone: Compared with germline, one end of the junction differs, possibly owing to a read error. The chain has TRBV18 and TRBJ2-1; D remains unclear. The CDR3 consists of 14 residues. CDR1 is KGHSH, CDR2 LQKENI, per germline. CDR3 amino acids: CASSPFGTYDEQFF. The CDR3 bases are TGTGCCAGCTCACCTTTTGGTACCTACGATGAGCAGTTCTTC.

The V call is TRBV7-8, the J call TRBJ1-1; D unclear. CDR1 SGHVS and CDR2 FQNEAQ come from the germline V gene. V was pared by 0 bases and J by 0 bases, with 5 bases between. The CDR3 extends over 14 amino acids. The CDR3 region has the DNA TGTGCCAGCAGCTTAGCTGGCCTGAACACTGAAGCTTTCTTT. Amino acids: CASSLAGLNTEAFF.

The V call is TRBV5-1, the J call TRBJ2-5; 10 bases fit TRBD2. The CDR3 spans 17 residues. CDR1 SGHRS and CDR2 YFSETQ come from the germline V gene. The V gene end was trimmed by 0 bases and the J gene end by 3 bases; junction bases not matched to a gene: 8. In DNA, the CDR3 is TGCGCCAGCAGCTTGGGCGTCTCTAGCGGGAGTAAAGAGACCCAGTACTTC. The encoded protein is CASSLGVSSGSKETQYF.

In DNA form, the CDR3 reads TGTGCCAGCAGCCCTGACTCGGGCGAGCAGTACTTC. The encoded protein is CASSPDSGEQYF. The rearrangement links TRBV7-9 to TRBJ2-7; D is ambiguous. Germline V gives CDR1 SEHNR, CDR2 FQNEAQ (reference sequence). V was clipped by 5 bases and J by 6 bases, with 11 bases between them. The CDR3 covers 12 residues. Variable domain in full (rest from reference TRBV7-9 and TRBJ2-7): DTGVSQNPRHKITKRGQNVTFRCDPISEHNRLYWYRQTLGQGPEFLTYFQNEAQLEKSRLLSDRFSAERPKGSFSTLEIQRTEQGDSAMYLCASSPDSGEQYFGPGTRLTVT.

This clone was recorded a few times. The V gene is TRBV28, the J gene TRBJ1-2, with D possibly matching TRBD1 (5 bases). There are 13 residues in the CDR3. The V gene lost 8 bases and the J gene lost 6 bases, with 16 bases spanning the gap. The germline V gene has CDR1 MDHEN and CDR2 SYDVKM. This chain's CDR3 is CASRARVLDGYTF. For the CDR3, the DNA is TGTGCCAGCCGGGCCAGGGTTCTAGATGGCTACACCTTC.

The chain has TRBV29-1 and TRBJ2-7; D perhaps matches TRBD2 (6 bases). The CDR3 spans 15 residues. The V and J ends lost 4 bases and 4 bases respectively, with 20 bases between them. Germline assignment: CDR1 SQVTM and CDR2 ANQGSEA. This chain's CDR3 is CSVAWGVGRQYEQYF. The CDR3 DNA reads as TGCAGCGTTGCGTGGGGGGTTGGGCGGCAGTACGAGCAGTACTTC.

J is TRBJ2-1 and V is TRBV11-2; TRBD2 agrees at 11 bases. The CDR3 runs 17 residues. Germline V gene data show CDR1 as SGHAT and CDR2 as FQNNGV. J gave up 0 bases and V 2 bases, and 3 bases lay outside the gene matches. The CDR3 DNA follows: TGTGCCAGCAGCTTAAATAGCGGGAGGGCCTCCTACAATGAGCAGTTCTTC. Translation: CASSLNSGRASYNEQFF. Supplemented by reference TRBV11-2 and TRBJ2-1, the full variable domain reads EAGVAQSPRYKIIEKRQSVAFWCNPISGHATLYWYQQILGQGPKLLIQFQNNGVVDDSQLPKDRFSAERLKGVDSTLKIQPAKLEDSAVYLCASSLNSGRASYNEQFFGPGTRLTVL.

J is TRBJ1-4 and V is TRBV19, with D possibly being TRBD1 (5 bases). CDR3 size: 14 residues. The germline V gene has CDR1 LNHDA and CDR2 SQIVND (reference sequence). Trimming took 5 bases from V and 8 from J, leaving 15 bases between them. CDR3 DNA sequence: TGTGCCAGTAGTCCTGCGGACATTGACGAAAAACTGTTTTTT. Protein product: CASSPADIDEKLFF.